A single sample gave rise to the 15 T cell receptor beta chains below, sequenced in a study of shared clonotypes between healthy human individuals. The repertoire was sequenced with immunoSEQ multiplex PCR; TCRdb's copy has only in-frame clones and lacks some. The sample lists about 1,500,000 clones, 96% seen once, with more than 0.9% in the top ten. The material sequenced was naive CD4+ T cells sorted from blood. Subset: CD45RA+ positively selected. These receptors came from a man between 25 and 39 years old in good health.

J is TRBJ2-5 and V is TRBV4-1; 8 bases map to TRBD1. With 4 bases clipped from V and 5 bases from J, the junction kept 9 bases outside the gene matches. The CDR3 totals 15 residues. Germline CDR1 is MGHRA and CDR2 is YSYEKL. CDR3 nucleotide sequence: TGCGCCAGCAGCCGCTATCAGGGGGCGCGGGAGACCCAGTACTTC. Protein: CASSRYQGARETQYF.

V is TRBV30 and J is TRBJ2-5; 14 bases are a match to TRBD2. This CDR3 comprises 13 residues. Germline-derived CDR1 and CDR2 are GTSNPN and SVGIG (reference sequence). The J segment lost 4 bases and the V segment lost 5 bases, leaving 0 bases of the junction unmatched. The CDR3 region has the DNA TGTGCCTGGGGACTAGCGGGAGGAGAGACCCAGTACTTC. It specifies CAWGLAGGETQYF.

The chain combines TRBV10-1 with TRBJ2-1; 9 bases fit TRBD2. CDR1 is WNHNN and CDR2 is SYGVQD in the germline V gene (reference sequence). The CDR3 length is 18 residues. V trimming: 3 bases; J trimming: 0 bases; junction bases outside the gene matches: 9. The DNA of the CDR3 is TGCGCCAGCAGTGATTCTAGCGGGAAGCGAAACTCCTACAATGAGCAGTTCTTC. This encodes CASSDSSGKRNSYNEQFF.

The rearrangement uses TRBV5-4 and TRBJ1-3; D is uncertain. CDR1 SGHNT and CDR2 YYREEE come from the germline V gene (reference sequence). Trimming stripped 2 bases from V and 5 bases from J, with 11 bases between. This CDR3 contains 14 residues. Here the CDR3 reads CASSFGSLRNTIYF. DNA of the CDR3: TGTGCCAGCAGCTTCGGGTCTCTCCGAAACACCATATATTTT.

The chain employs TRBV5-4 and TRBJ1-4; 8 nucleotides agree with TRBD1. With V trimmed by 2 bases and J by 11 bases, 8 bases remained unmatched. The CDR3 loop spans 14 amino acids. Germline lookup yields CDR1 SGHNT and CDR2 YYREEE (reference sequence). The CDR3 region is CASSLNQGAGKLFF. The CDR3, as DNA: TGTGCCAGCAGCTTAAATCAGGGGGCTGGGAAACTGTTTTTT. The whole variable domain, filled in from reference TRBV5-4 and TRBJ1-4, reads ETGVTQSPTHLIKTRGQQVTLRCSSQSGHNTVSWYQQALGQGPQFIFQYYREEENGRGNFPPRFSGLQFPNYSSELNVNALELDDSALYLCASSLNQGAGKLFFGSGTQLSVL.

The V and J genes are TRBV29-1 and TRBJ1-2; the D is unclear. CDR1 is SQVTM and CDR2 is ANQGSEA in the germline V gene. CDR3 size: 12 residues. V lost 6 bases, J lost 4 bases, and 12 bases lay in between. The CDR3 bases are TGCAGCGTCCCATTGTGGGCCTATGGCTACACCTTC. Protein: CSVPLWAYGYTF.

The chain's CDR3 is CASSLRRSPYGYTF. The CDR3 DNA reads as TGTGCCAGCAGTTTGAGGCGGTCTCCCTATGGCTACACCTTC. The chain recombines TRBV28 with TRBJ1-2, with unresolved D. Trimming took 3 bases from V and 4 from J, leaving 12 bases between them. Germline V lookup: CDR1 MDHEN, CDR2 SYDVKM. The CDR3 loop spans 14 amino acids.

V usage is TRBV5-4 and J usage is TRBJ2-1; 10 nucleotides agree with TRBD1. The V segment lost 7 bases and the J segment 4 bases; nucleotides outside the gene matches: 17. Germline CDR1 reads SGHNT; CDR2 reads YYREEE (reference sequence). The CDR3 consists of 18 residues. The CDR3 protein is CASRSGQGGRPNYNEQFF. The DNA for the CDR3 is TGTGCCAGCCGTTCTGGACAGGGGGGTCGCCCGAATTACAATGAGCAGTTCTTC.

The gene calls are TRBV29-1 and TRBJ1-2; D possibly corresponds to TRBD1 (5 bases). The V end lost 4 bases, the J end lost 2 bases, and 11 bases lay between the germline ends. The length of the CDR3 is 13 residues. From germline, CDR1 is SQVTM and CDR2 ANQGSEA. DNA of the CDR3: TGCAGCGTTGCGGGGACTGAAAACTATGGCTACACCTTC. Its translation: CSVAGTENYGYTF.

This clone appeared once. The chain carries TRBV5-1 and TRBJ2-1; 8 bases align to TRBD1. The germline V gene has CDR1 SGHRS and CDR2 YFSETQ. CDR3 length equals 14 residues. V lost 4 bases and J lost 4; bases outside the gene matches: 4. The CDR3 DNA sequence: TGCGCCAGCAGCACAGGACAGGGTTACAATGAGCAGTTCTTC. Translated, it gives CASSTGQGYNEQFF.

The CDR3 here is CASSSTSGALSYNEQFF. CDR3 nucleotides: TGTGCCAGCAGCTCCACATCAGGGGCCCTCTCCTACAATGAGCAGTTCTTC. The V and J genes are TRBV11-3 and TRBJ2-1, with D maybe TRBD1 (6 bases). The germline CDR1 and CDR2 sequences are SGHNT and YENEEA. The CDR3 runs to 17 residues. Trimming cost V 4 bases and J 0 bases, with 16 bases left between them.

The chain combines TRBV10-3 with TRBJ2-7; the match to TRBD2 covers 10 bases. CDR3 length equals 15 residues. V lost 8 bases, J lost 0 bases, and 7 bases stayed unmatched. Germline V lookup: CDR1 ENHRY, CDR2 SYGVKD. The chain's CDR3 is CAISPASGSSYEQYF. The DNA of the CDR3 is TGTGCCATCTCCCCCGCTAGCGGGAGCTCCTACGAGCAGTACTTC.

V is TRBV7-9 and J is TRBJ2-3, with D perhaps TRBD1 (6 bases). The germline V and J ends were trimmed by 4 bases and 6 bases, with 14 bases remaining between them. The CDR3 is 14 residues long. From germline, CDR1 is SEHNR and CDR2 FQNEAQ (reference sequence). The CDR3 here is CASSSTTGSDTQYF. CDR3 DNA: TGTGCCAGCAGCTCAACGACAGGTTCGGATACGCAGTATTTT.

A remark on this clone: At the DNA level, this CDR3 is encoded by other sequences in the same sample as well. The chain's CDR3 is CASSLLARTDTQYF. The DNA for the CDR3 is TGTGCCAGCAGCTTGTTAGCGAGAACAGATACGCAGTATTTT. The chain has TRBV11-2 and TRBJ2-3, with D possibly matching TRBD2 (5 bases). The CDR3 spans 14 residues. Germline V gene sequence: CDR1 SGHAT, CDR2 FQNNGV. V shed 3 bases and J shed 3 bases, with 10 bases lying between them.

The gene calls are TRBV10-2 and TRBJ2-1; D remains ambiguous. Deletions cut 8 bases from V and 5 bases from J, with 4 bases between. In germline, CDR1 is WSHSY, CDR2 SAAADI. The CDR3 extends over 10 amino acids. DNA for the CDR3: TGCGCCAGCGGGGACAATGAGCAGTTCTTC. Its protein is CASGDNEQFF.